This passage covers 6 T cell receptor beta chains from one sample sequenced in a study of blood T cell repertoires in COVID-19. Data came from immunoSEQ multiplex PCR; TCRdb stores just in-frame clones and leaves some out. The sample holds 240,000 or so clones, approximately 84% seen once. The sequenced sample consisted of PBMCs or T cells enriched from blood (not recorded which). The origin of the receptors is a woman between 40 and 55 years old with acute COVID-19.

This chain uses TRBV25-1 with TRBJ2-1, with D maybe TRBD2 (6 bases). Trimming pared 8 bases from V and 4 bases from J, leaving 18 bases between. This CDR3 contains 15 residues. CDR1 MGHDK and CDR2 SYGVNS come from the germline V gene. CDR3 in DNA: TGTGCCAGCGAGGAGGGCCAAAATCTTTACAATGAGCAGTTCTTC. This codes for CASEEGQNLYNEQFF.

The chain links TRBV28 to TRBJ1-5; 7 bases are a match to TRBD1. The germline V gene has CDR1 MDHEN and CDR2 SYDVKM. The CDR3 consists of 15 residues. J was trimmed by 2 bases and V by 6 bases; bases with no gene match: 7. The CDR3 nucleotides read TGTGCCAGCAGCTCCTCCGGACAGGGCAATCAGCCCCAGCATTTT. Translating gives CASSSSGQGNQPQHF.

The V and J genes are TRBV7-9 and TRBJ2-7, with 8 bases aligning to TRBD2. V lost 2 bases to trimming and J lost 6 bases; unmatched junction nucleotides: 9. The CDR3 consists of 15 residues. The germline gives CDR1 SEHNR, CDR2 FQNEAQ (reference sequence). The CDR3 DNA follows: TGTGCCAGCAGCTTATCGGGGGGGGCGGCGGCCGAGCAGTACTTC. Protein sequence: CASSLSGGAAAEQYF.

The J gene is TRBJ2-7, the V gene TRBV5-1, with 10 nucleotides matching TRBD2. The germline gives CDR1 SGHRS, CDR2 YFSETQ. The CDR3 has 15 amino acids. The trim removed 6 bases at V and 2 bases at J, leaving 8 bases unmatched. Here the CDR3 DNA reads TGCGCCAGCACAAAAGGACTAGCGGCAACCTACGAGCAGTACTTC. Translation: CASTKGLAATYEQYF.

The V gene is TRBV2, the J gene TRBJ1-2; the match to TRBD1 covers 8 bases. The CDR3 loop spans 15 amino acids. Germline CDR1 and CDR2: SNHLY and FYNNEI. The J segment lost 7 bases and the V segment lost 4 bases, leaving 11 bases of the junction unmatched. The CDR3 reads CASSVGNQGAFGYTF. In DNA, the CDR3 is TGTGCCAGCAGTGTGGGTAACCAGGGGGCTTTTGGCTACACCTTC.

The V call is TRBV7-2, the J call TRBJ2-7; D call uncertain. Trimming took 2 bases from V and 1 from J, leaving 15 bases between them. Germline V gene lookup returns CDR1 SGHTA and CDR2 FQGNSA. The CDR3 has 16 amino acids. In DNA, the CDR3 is TGTGCCAGCAGCTTAAGTACGGCTAGTTCATCCTACGAGCAGTACTTC. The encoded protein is CASSLSTASSSYEQYF.